Shown below are 8 T cell receptor beta chains from a single sample sequenced in a study of CD8+ T cells in alopecia areata. The treatment is: oral pan-JAK inhibitor, 5-10 mg twice daily. TCR sequencing used cDNA made by reverse transcription of extracted RNA. TCRdb keeps only in-frame clones here, not all; method: immunoSEQ multiplex PCR. The repertoire includes about 190,000 clones, about three fifths of them detected once, and approximately 1% sits in the top ten. The sequencing used CD4+ T cells sorted from blood, collected at week 24, from a patient treated with tofacitinib. These receptors were collected from a human donor with alopecia areata.

The chain is built from TRBV15 and TRBJ2-5; D call uncertain. CDR3 size: 15 residues. The V end lost 0 bases, the J end lost 4 bases, and 12 bases lay between the germline ends. Germline V gene sequence: CDR1 LNHNV, CDR2 YYDKDF (reference sequence). The CDR3 nucleotides are TGTGCCACCAGCAGAGATCCTGTCTACCCAGAGACCCAGTACTTC. Translation: CATSRDPVYPETQYF.

This clone was counted once. The J gene is TRBJ2-1, the V gene TRBV12-5, with D unresolved. CDR1 LGHNT and CDR2 FRNRAP come from the germline V gene. Trimming left V 6 bases short and J 13 bases short, with 13 bases between. The CDR3 contains 11 residues. The CDR3 bases are TGTGCTAGTGGCCTTGAGCAGGTACAGTTCTTC. Amino acids: CASGLEQVQFF. Complete variable domain (other parts from reference TRBV12-5 and TRBJ2-1): DARVTQTPRHKVTEMGQEVTMRCQPILGHNTVFWYRQTMMQGLELLAYFRNRAPLDDSGMPKDRFSAEMPDATLATLKIQPSEPRDSAVYFCASGLEQVQFFGPGTRLTVL.

The chain uses TRBV4-1 and TRBJ2-3; D is uncertain. CDR3 length: 12 amino acids. Trimming took off 3 bases at V and 10 bases at J, with 11 bases between the two ends. The V gene's germline CDR1 is MGHRA and CDR2 YSYEKL. Here the CDR3 reads CASSHPRSPQYF. Here the CDR3 DNA reads TGCGCCAGCAGCCACCCCCGGTCGCCGCAGTATTTT.

This clone has at least ten counts. Other DNA sequences in the sample encode the same CDR3. The chain carries TRBV30 and TRBJ2-7; 7 nucleotides match TRBD1. CDR1 and CDR2 from the germline V gene are GTSNPN and SVGIG (reference sequence). Unmatched junction bases numbered 4, after V lost 5 bases and J lost 3 bases. This CDR3 region has 12 residues. CDR3 loop: CAWGRQGYEQYF. The CDR3 nucleotides read TGTGCCTGGGGCCGACAGGGCTACGAGCAGTACTTC.

This clone was recorded only once. CDR3: CASSAQGGNQPQHF. CDR3 bases: TGTGCCAGCAGCGCACAGGGTGGCAATCAGCCCCAGCATTTT. The genes are TRBV7-2 and TRBJ1-5; D perhaps matches TRBD1 (6 bases). The germline CDR1 and CDR2 sequences are SGHTA and FQGNSA. V gave up 5 bases and J gave up 2 bases, with 10 bases separating them. The CDR3 spans 14 residues.

This clone was found a few times. The chain employs TRBV6-1 and TRBJ2-7; 11 bases agree with TRBD2. With 6 bases clipped from V and 3 bases from J, the junction kept 7 bases outside the gene matches. From germline, CDR1 is MNHNS and CDR2 SASEGT. This CDR3 comprises 15 residues. The CDR3 nucleotides read TGTGCCAGCAGGGCAACTAGCGGGGGTGGCTACGAGCAGTACTTC. This codes for CASRATSGGGYEQYF.

The chain links TRBV7-9 to TRBJ1-2; the D is unclear. Per the germline V gene, CDR1 is SEHNR and CDR2 is FQNEAQ (reference sequence). The length of the CDR3 is 14 residues. Trimming left V 6 bases short and J 5 bases short, with 16 bases between. This CDR3 reads CASRSADTDYGYTF. In DNA form, the CDR3 reads TGTGCCAGCAGATCCGCTGACACGGATTATGGCTACACCTTC.

This clone occurred once. The V and J genes are TRBV4-3 and TRBJ1-6, with D unclear. V lost 0 bases and J 10 bases, leaving 7 bases between the germline ends. This CDR3 contains 13 residues. The germline CDR1 and CDR2 sequences are LGHNA and YSLEER. CDR3 sequence: CASSQDRGSPLHF. The CDR3 DNA is TGCGCCAGCAGCCAAGATCGAGGATCACCCCTCCACTTT.